One and the same sample provided the 19 T cell receptor beta chains below, sequenced in a study of cytomegalovirus exposure and HLA in healthy donors. The primer mix had 60 Vbeta and 13 Jbeta primers. TCRdb's table, derived via immunoSEQ multiplex PCR, lists solely in-frame clones and lacks some. The repertoire includes 150,000 to 200,000 clones, roughly four fifths of them detected once, and 1% sits in the top ten. The sequencing sample was made of PBMCs. Source of these receptors: a woman aged 35 to 49 in good health and CMV-seronegative.

The genes are TRBV7-9 and TRBJ1-2; 8 bases fit TRBD1. V was clipped by 10 bases and J by 7 bases; unmatched bases: 20. Germline V gene lookup returns CDR1 SEHNR and CDR2 FQNEAQ (reference sequence). CDR3 length: 16 amino acids. CDR3 sequence (DNA): TGTGCCACCCAACGGGTTCCGGCCAGGGGGCGGGGTGGCTACACCTTC. It yields the protein CATQRVPARGRGGYTF. Together with reference TRBV7-9 and TRBJ1-2, the CDR3 gives the full variable domain: DTGVSQNPRHKITKRGQNVTFRCDPISEHNRLYWYRQTLGQGPEFLTYFQNEAQLEKSRLLSDRFSAERPKGSFSTLEIQRTEQGDSAMYLCATQRVPARGRGGYTFGSGTRLTVV.

The gene calls are TRBV2 and TRBJ2-5, with 12 bases aligning to TRBD1. The CDR3 covers 15 residues. Looked up from germline, CDR1 is SNHLY and CDR2 is FYNNEI. Germline trimming cut 6 bases from V and 1 base from J; bases unmatched to any gene: 3. CDR3 DNA sequence: TGTGCCAGCAGGGGGACAGGGGGCCCCCAAGAGACCCAGTACTTC. This gives the protein CASRGTGGPQETQYF.

This rearrangement joins TRBV30 to TRBJ2-3, with D unclear. This CDR3 has 11 residues. Trimming shortened V by 0 bases and J by 6 bases, and 4 bases separated the two germline ends. CDR1 is GTSNPN and CDR2 is SVGIG in the germline V gene (reference sequence). CDR3 residues: CAWSVLDTQYF. The CDR3 nucleotides are TGTGCCTGGAGTGTACTGGATACGCAGTATTTT.

This sequence joins TRBV9 and TRBJ2-1; TRBD2 aligns across 9 bases. CDR1 is SGDLS and CDR2 is YYNGEE in the germline V gene. Trimming took 3 bases from V and 5 from J; bases not matched to a gene: 3. The CDR3 runs to 14 residues. The CDR3 protein is CASSAGTSNNEQFF. CDR3 DNA sequence: TGTGCCAGCAGCGCCGGGACTAGCAACAATGAGCAGTTCTTC.

The chain combines TRBV9 with TRBJ2-1, with a weak D call TRBD2 (6 bases). Germline CDR1 is SGDLS and CDR2 is YYNGEE. Trimming cost V 4 bases and J 3 bases, with 11 bases left between them. The CDR3 spans 14 residues. For the CDR3, the DNA is TGTGCCAGCAGCCAGGGTAGCGGCTACAATGAGCAGTTCTTC. It yields the protein CASSQGSGYNEQFF. Complete variable domain (other parts from reference TRBV9 and TRBJ2-1): DSGVTQTPKHLITATGQRVTLRCSPRSGDLSVYWYQQSLDQGLQFLIQYYNGEERAKGNILERFSAQQFPDLHSELNLSSLELGDSALYFCASSQGSGYNEQFFGPGTRLTVL.

The rearrangement links TRBV4-1 to TRBJ2-5, with 8 bases matching TRBD2. CDR3 size: 16 residues. The junction had 8 bases not matched to a gene; V was cut back by 0 bases and J by 5 bases. Per the germline V gene, CDR1 is MGHRA and CDR2 is YSYEKL. The CDR3 sequence: CASSQDDGRARETQYF. The CDR3 nucleotides read TGCGCCAGCAGCCAAGATGACGGGAGGGCCCGGGAGACCCAGTACTTC.

The sample holds a few counts of this clone. The chain has TRBV5-1 and TRBJ2-2, with a tentative D call TRBD2 (6 bases). Trimming removed 0 bases at V and 2 bases at J, with 11 bases between. The CDR3 contains 16 residues. Germline CDR1 and CDR2: SGHRS and YFSETQ. This chain's CDR3 is CASSLGLATNTGELFF. CDR3 DNA sequence: TGCGCCAGCAGCTTGGGTCTAGCGACAAACACCGGGGAGCTGTTTTTT.

V gene TRBV1 combines with J gene TRBJ2-1; the listed D gene, TRBD2, was not tested against the DNA. TRBV1 is a known pseudogene. The CDR3 is 21 residues long. The CDR3 DNA reads TGCACCAGCAGCCAAAGTGGGGGTTCGGAAAGGGACTACAAGCCTTACAATGAGCAGTTCTTC. Translated, it gives CTSSQSGGSERDYKPYNEQFF.

V and J are TRBV12-5 and TRBJ1-2, with TRBD1 matching 7 bases. The CDR3 is 18 amino acids. Germline V gene data show CDR1 as LGHNT and CDR2 as FRNRAP. V lost 2 bases, J lost 2 bases, and 14 bases stayed unmatched. This chain's CDR3 is CASGLKPDDRDGNYGYTF. CDR3 sequence (DNA): TGTGCTAGTGGTTTGAAACCCGACGACAGGGATGGAAACTATGGCTACACCTTC.

This chain joins TRBV5-1 and TRBJ2-3; the match to TRBD2 covers 7 bases. J was trimmed by 6 bases and V by 2 bases; bases with no gene match: 6. Germline CDR1 reads SGHRS; CDR2 reads YFSETQ. CDR3 length equals 14 residues. CDR3 DNA: TGCGCCAGCAGCTTAGCGGGATTGGTGGATACGCAGTATTTT. The encoded protein is CASSLAGLVDTQYF.

The chain is built from TRBV29-1 and TRBJ2-5; 11 bases match TRBD2. CDR1 SQVTM and CDR2 ANQGSEA come from the germline V gene. The V segment lost 5 bases and the J segment 5 bases; nucleotides outside the gene matches: 4. The CDR3 loop spans 13 amino acids. In DNA, the CDR3 is TGCAGCGTTTATCTAGCGGGAGGTGAGACCCAGTACTTC. Its protein product is CSVYLAGGETQYF.

This clone was seen a few times. The chain recombines TRBV29-1 with TRBJ2-1, with D possibly being TRBD2 (6 bases). Trimming cost V 4 bases and J 3 bases, with 13 bases left between them. Germline V gene data show CDR1 as SQVTM and CDR2 as ANQGSEA. The CDR3 has 14 residues. CDR3: CSVAHSGLYNEQFF. CDR3 sequence (DNA): TGCAGCGTTGCTCATAGCGGCCTCTACAATGAGCAGTTCTTC.

In its sample, this clone was seen a few times. CDR3 residues: CASSYATGDYEQYF. The CDR3 coding sequence is TGTGCCAGCAGTTACGCGACAGGGGACTACGAGCAGTACTTC. V and J are TRBV6-5 and TRBJ2-7; 8 nucleotides align to TRBD1. This CDR3 is built from 14 residues. The junction had 3 bases not matched to a gene; V was cut back by 2 bases and J by 3 bases. Germline CDR1 is MNHEY and CDR2 is SVGAGI.

This clone appeared a few times. The chain recombines TRBV28 with TRBJ2-7; tentatively, D is TRBD1 (6 bases). V gave up 3 bases and J gave up 0 bases, with 12 bases separating them. The CDR3 extends over 15 amino acids. The germline CDR1 and CDR2 sequences are MDHEN and SYDVKM. The CDR3 loop reads CASSFGTPSSYEQYF. The CDR3 DNA sequence: TGTGCCAGCAGTTTTGGGACACCTAGCTCCTACGAGCAGTACTTC.

The rearrangement uses TRBV9 and TRBJ2-1, with 10 bases that match TRBD2. Germline V CDR1 and CDR2: SGDLS, YYNGEE. The J segment lost 8 bases and the V segment lost 4 bases, leaving 12 bases of the junction unmatched. This CDR3 has 16 amino acids. The chain's CDR3 is CASSPRQREGWYEQFF. The CDR3 DNA reads TGTGCCAGCAGCCCGAGACAGCGGGAGGGATGGTATGAGCAGTTCTTC.

V and J are TRBV6-1 and TRBJ2-7, with 7 nucleotides matching TRBD1. The CDR3 is 15 residues long. The germline CDR1 and CDR2 sequences are MNHNS and SASEGT. V lost 7 bases, J lost 2 bases, and 11 bases stayed unmatched. In DNA form, the CDR3 reads TGTGCCAGCACCCCACAGGGGACAAACCCCTACGAGCAGTACTTC. Translating it yields CASTPQGTNPYEQYF.

The rearrangement uses TRBV11-2 and TRBJ1-5; 8 bases line up with TRBD1. V trimming: 1 base; J trimming: 6 bases; junction bases outside the gene matches: 8. The germline V gene has CDR1 SGHAT and CDR2 FQNNGV. This CDR3 has 16 amino acids. This CDR3 is CASSLVGSGGGQPQHF. In DNA, the CDR3 is TGTGCCAGCAGCTTAGTGGGGTCAGGGGGCGGTCAGCCCCAGCATTTT. The full variable domain, in which reference TRBV11-2 and TRBJ1-5 provide the parts outside the CDR3, is EAGVAQSPRYKIIEKRQSVAFWCNPISGHATLYWYQQILGQGPKLLIQFQNNGVVDDSQLPKDRFSAERLKGVDSTLKIQPAKLEDSAVYLCASSLVGSGGGQPQHFGDGTRLSIL.

The chain uses TRBV29-1 and TRBJ1-1; a weak D match, TRBD1 (6 bases). The germline CDR1 and CDR2 sequences are SQVTM and ANQGSEA. V was clipped by 7 bases and J by 6 bases, with 15 bases between them. This CDR3 contains 12 residues. The CDR3 reads CSGGLRQAEAFF. Here the CDR3 DNA reads TGCAGCGGGGGTTTAAGACAGGCTGAAGCTTTCTTT. The full variable domain, completed using reference TRBV29-1 and TRBJ1-1, is SAVISQKPSRDICQRGTSLTIQCQVDSQVTMMFWYRQQPGQSLTLIATANQGSEATYESGFVIDKFPISRPNLTFSTLTVSNMSPEDSSIYLCSGGLRQAEAFFGQGTRLTVV.

This clone was seen a few times. The chain couples TRBV5-1 to TRBJ2-5; perhaps TRBD2 as D (5 bases). Germline lookup yields CDR1 SGHRS and CDR2 YFSETQ. The CDR3 consists of 14 residues. V was pared by 0 bases and J by 4 bases, with 10 bases between. The CDR3 spells CASSLEEGGETQYF. CDR3 sequence (DNA): TGCGCCAGCAGCTTGGAAGAGGGTGGAGAGACCCAGTACTTC.